Listed below are T cell receptor beta chains from one sample, sequenced in a study of beta chain features in type 1 diabetes. The table came from immunoSEQ multiplex PCR; TCRdb's copy has only in-frame clones and leaves some out. The sample has about 120,000 clones, around 16% seen once; the top ten hold 2% to 3%. Specimen: central memory CD4+ T cells from blood. The receptors derive from a man between 18 and 29 years old with type 1 diabetes. The CDR3 runs from the conserved cysteine through the conserved F or W. A D gene is named only where the DNA matches it firmly. The listing skips clone size in some rows; elsewhere it reads once, few, many or a size class.

v_call,j_call,d_call,clone_size,cdr3_nt,cdr3_aa
TRBV2,TRBJ2-1,-,-,TGTGCCAGTCCGGACCTGCTATCCTACAATGAGCAGTTCTTC,CASPDLLSYNEQFF
TRBV5-4,TRBJ2-5,TRBD1,-,TGTGCCAGCAGCCAATACAGGGGTTCCGGAGAGACCCAGTACTTC,CASSQYRGSGETQYF
TRBV30,TRBJ1-1,-,few,TGTGCCTGGAGTGTTGACGAGAACACTGAAGCTTTCTTT,CAWSVDENTEAFF
TRBV18,TRBJ2-3,TRBD2,few,TGTGCCAGCTCTCCCGGGACTAGCGGTTCAGATACGCAGTATTTT,CASSPGTSGSDTQYF
TRBV5-4,TRBJ2-4,TRBD2,few,TGTGCCAGCAGCTCACCGGGAGGGCTCAAAAACATTCAGTACTTC,CASSSPGGLKNIQYF
TRBV7-8,TRBJ1-1,-,-,TGTGCCAGCAGCCACCTACAAATGGCAGGGCCCGGGGGTGAAGCTTTCTTT,CASSHLQMAGPGGEAFF
TRBV2,TRBJ2-3,TRBD1,-,TGTGCCAGCAGGCACAGGGGGGTCACAGATACGCAGTATTTT,CASRHRGVTDTQYF
TRBV11-3,TRBJ2-1,-,few,TGTGCCAGCAGCTTAAGTTCTAGGCATGAGCAGTTCTTC,CASSLSSRHEQFF
TRBV7-2,TRBJ1-2,TRBD1,few,TGTGCCAGCAGCTTAAGGGACAGCGCTAACTATGGCTACACCTTC,CASSLRDSANYGYTF
TRBV28,TRBJ1-2,-,-,TGTGCCAGCAGTTCCATGGGGTGGGGAGGAGGCTACACCTTC,CASSSMGWGGGYTF
TRBV6-6,TRBJ1-1,-,many,TGTGCCAGCAGCACCGGGGACTCCCATGCGACTGAAGCTTTCTTT,CASSTGDSHATEAFF
TRBV28,TRBJ2-1,TRBD2,few,TGTGCCAGCAGTTTAGCGACTAGCGGGGGGACAGACAATGAGCAGTTCTTC,CASSLATSGGTDNEQFF
TRBV10-3,TRBJ1-1,-,few,TGTGCCATCAGGGCCCCCGGGAGTACGGACACTGAAGCTTTCTTT,CAIRAPGSTDTEAFF
TRBV11-2,TRBJ1-2,-,-,TGTGCCAGCAGCTCCTCTAGGGTGTCTAACTATGGCTACACCTTC,CASSSSRVSNYGYTF
TRBV29-1,TRBJ2-1,-,few,TGCAGCGCTGACGGGGGTGCACTGTACAATGAGCAGTTCTTC,CSADGGALYNEQFF
TRBV7-2,TRBJ1-1,-,many,TGTGCCAGCAGCTTAAATACCCTAGACACTTCCTTT,CASSLNTLDTSF
TRBV2,TRBJ1-2,-,-,TGTGCCAGCAGTGGGGAGACAGCCGCTAATGGCTACACCTTC,CASSGETAANGYTF
TRBV18,TRBJ2-2,-,few,TGTGCCAGCTCTGAGACCGGGGAGCTGTTTTTT,CASSETGELFF
TRBV9,TRBJ1-6,-,-,TGTGCCAGCAGCCCAGGAGGGGAAGGCGATTCACCCCTCCACTTT,CASSPGGEGDSPLHF
TRBV7-3,TRBJ2-5,-,-,TGTGCCAGCAGCTCTGGTCGGGCGGAAGAGACCCAGTACTTC,CASSSGRAEETQYF
TRBV5-6,TRBJ2-2,-,-,TGTGCCAGCAGCTTGGGGACCTACACCGGGGAGCTGTTTTTT,CASSLGTYTGELFF
TRBV5-4,TRBJ1-1,-,-,TGTGCCAGCAGCTTGGCCAGTAAGGGAACTGAAGCTTTCTTT,CASSLASKGTEAFF
TRBV29-1,TRBJ2-3,-,few,TGCAGCGTTGAACCAGGGGCAGATACGCAGTATTTT,CSVEPGADTQYF
TRBV7-2,TRBJ2-7,TRBD2,once,TGTGCCAGCAGCTTAATAGCGGGCTCGGGCGCGGAGCAGTACTTC,CASSLIAGSGAEQYF
TRBV9,TRBJ2-7,-,few,TGTGCCAGCAGCGTAGGGTCCAGGCACACCTACGAGCAGTACTTC,CASSVGSRHTYEQYF
TRBV30,TRBJ1-3,-,-,TGTGCCTGTATAAGCTCTGGAAACACCATATATTTT,CACISSGNTIYF
TRBV14,TRBJ1-2,-,-,TGTGCCAGCAGCCAAGGAGGGTTGCGACCCCACCATTATGGCTACACCTTC,CASSQGGLRPHHYGYTF
TRBV13,TRBJ2-5,TRBD2,-,TGTGCCAGCAAAATCCGGCTAGCGGGGGCTCAAGAGACCCAGTACTTC,CASKIRLAGAQETQYF
TRBV7-2,TRBJ2-1,-,few,TGTGCCAGCAGCTTAGGTATTAGCGGATTCTACAATGAGCAGTTCTTC,CASSLGISGFYNEQFF
TRBV4-1,TRBJ2-1,-,-,TGCGCCAGCAGCCAAGATTGGGACCGTGGCCTACCAGGCAATGAGCAGTTCTTC,CASSQDWDRGLPGNEQFF
TRBV7-9,TRBJ2-7,-,-,TGTGCCAGCACCCCCCAGGGGAGCTCCTACGAGCAGTACTTC,CASTPQGSSYEQYF
TRBV11-3,TRBJ2-1,TRBD2,few,TGTGCCAGCAGCTCGGATAGCGGGAGTAACTATGAGCAGTTCTTC,CASSSDSGSNYEQFF